This T cell receptor (beta chain) was identified in a study of blood T cell repertoires in COVID-19. This clone has just one count. This CDR3 region has 13 residues. Germline values: CDR1 MGHRA, CDR2 YSYEKL. V lost 5 bases and J lost 7, with 14 bases in between. Data came from immunoSEQ multiplex PCR; TCRdb stores just in-frame clones and leaves some out. The sample carries just under 350,000 clones, around 91% recorded once. Sequenced material: peripheral blood. The TCR was taken from a young woman who had recovered from COVID-19. This chain uses TRBV4-1 with TRBJ1-2; D is possibly TRBD1 (5 bases). The CDR3 coding sequence is TGCGCCAGCAGCGATTGGGGGGGAGGTGGCTACACCTTC. This sequence encodes CASSDWGGGGYTF.